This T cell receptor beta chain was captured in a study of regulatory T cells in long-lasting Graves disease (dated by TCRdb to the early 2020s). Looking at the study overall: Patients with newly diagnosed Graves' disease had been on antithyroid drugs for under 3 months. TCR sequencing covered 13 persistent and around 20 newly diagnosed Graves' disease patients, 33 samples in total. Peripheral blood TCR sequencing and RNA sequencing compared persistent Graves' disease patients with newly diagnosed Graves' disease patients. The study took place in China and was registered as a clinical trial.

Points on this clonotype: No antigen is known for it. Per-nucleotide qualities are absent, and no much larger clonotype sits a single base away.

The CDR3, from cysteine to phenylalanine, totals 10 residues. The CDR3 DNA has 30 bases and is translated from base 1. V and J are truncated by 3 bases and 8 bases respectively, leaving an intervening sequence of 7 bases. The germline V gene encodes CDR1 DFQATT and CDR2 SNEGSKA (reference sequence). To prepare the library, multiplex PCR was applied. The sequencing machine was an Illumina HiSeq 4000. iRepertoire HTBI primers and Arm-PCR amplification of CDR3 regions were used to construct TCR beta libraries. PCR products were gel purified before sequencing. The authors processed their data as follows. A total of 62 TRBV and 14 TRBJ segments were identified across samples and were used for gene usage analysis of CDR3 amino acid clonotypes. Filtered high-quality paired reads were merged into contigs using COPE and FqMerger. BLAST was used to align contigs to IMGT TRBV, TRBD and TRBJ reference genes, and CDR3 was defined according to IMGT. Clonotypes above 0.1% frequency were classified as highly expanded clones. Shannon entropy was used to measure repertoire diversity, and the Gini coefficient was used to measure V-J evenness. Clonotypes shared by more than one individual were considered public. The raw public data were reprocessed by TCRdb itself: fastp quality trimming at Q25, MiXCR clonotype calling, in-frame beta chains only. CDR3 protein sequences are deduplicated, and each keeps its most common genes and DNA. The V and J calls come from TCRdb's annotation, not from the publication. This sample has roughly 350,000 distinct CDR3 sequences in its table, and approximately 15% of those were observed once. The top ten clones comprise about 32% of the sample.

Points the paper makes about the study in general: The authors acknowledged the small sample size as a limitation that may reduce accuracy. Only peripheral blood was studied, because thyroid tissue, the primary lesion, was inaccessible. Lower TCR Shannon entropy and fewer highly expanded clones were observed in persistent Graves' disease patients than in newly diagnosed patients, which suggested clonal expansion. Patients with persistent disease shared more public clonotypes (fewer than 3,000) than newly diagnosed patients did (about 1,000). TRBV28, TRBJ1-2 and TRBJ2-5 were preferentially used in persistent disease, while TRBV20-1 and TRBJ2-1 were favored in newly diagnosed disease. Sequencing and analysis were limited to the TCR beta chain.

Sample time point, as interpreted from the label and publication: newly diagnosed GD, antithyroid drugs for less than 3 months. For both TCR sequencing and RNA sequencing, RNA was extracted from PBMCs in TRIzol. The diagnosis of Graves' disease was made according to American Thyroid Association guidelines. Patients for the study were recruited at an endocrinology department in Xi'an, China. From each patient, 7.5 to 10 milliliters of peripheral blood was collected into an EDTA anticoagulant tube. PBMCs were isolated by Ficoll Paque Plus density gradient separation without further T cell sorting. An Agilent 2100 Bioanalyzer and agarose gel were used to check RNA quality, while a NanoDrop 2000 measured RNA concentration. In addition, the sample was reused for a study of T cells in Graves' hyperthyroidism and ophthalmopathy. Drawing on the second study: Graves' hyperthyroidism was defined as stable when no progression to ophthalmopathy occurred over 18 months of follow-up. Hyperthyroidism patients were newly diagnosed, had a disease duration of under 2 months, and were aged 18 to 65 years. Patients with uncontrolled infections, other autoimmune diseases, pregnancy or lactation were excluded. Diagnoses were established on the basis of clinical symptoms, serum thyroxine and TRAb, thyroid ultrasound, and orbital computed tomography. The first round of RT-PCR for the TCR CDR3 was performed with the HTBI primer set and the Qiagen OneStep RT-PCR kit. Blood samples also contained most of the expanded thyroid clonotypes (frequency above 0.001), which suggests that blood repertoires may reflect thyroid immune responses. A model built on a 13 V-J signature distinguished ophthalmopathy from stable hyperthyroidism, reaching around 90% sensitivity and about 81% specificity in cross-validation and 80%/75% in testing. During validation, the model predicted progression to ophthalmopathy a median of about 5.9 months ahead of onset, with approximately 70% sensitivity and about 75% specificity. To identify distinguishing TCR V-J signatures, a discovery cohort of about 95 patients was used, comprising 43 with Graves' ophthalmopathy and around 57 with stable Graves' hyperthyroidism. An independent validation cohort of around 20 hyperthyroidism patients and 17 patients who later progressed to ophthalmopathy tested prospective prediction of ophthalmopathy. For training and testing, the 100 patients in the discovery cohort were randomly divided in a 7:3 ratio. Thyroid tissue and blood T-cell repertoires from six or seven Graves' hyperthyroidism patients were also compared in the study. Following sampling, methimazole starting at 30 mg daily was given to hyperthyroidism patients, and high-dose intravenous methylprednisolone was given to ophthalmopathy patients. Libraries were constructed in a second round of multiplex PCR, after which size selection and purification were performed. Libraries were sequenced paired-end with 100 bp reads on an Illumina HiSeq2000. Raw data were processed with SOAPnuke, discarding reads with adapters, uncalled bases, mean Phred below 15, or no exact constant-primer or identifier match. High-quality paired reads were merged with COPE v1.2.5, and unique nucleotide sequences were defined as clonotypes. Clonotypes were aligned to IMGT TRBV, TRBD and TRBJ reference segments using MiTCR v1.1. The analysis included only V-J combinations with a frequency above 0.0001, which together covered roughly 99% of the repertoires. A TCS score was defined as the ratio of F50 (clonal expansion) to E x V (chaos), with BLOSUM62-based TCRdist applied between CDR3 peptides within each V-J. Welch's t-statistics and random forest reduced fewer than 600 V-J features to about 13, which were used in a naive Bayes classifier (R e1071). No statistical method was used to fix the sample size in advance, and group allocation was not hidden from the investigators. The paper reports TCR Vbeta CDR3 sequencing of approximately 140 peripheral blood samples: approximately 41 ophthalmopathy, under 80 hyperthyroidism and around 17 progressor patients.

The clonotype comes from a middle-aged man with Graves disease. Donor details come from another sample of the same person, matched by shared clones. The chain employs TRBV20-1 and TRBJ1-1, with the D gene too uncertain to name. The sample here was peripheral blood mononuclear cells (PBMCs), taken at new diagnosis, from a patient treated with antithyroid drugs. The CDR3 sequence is CSARVREAFF. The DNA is TGCAGTGCTAGGGTTAGGGAAGCTTTCTTT.